This is a list of T cell receptor beta chains from one sample in a study of CD8 T cells in ankylosing spondylitis. TCRdb reanalysed the 5' RACE reads using MiXCR and keeps one entry per CDR3 protein. The sample shows fewer than 250,000 distinct CDR3 sequences, roughly a tenth of them seen only once. Sequenced: blood, either unsorted or a sorted T cell fraction (not recorded which). The source is a male donor with ankylosing spondylitis or in good health (not recorded which). Both conserved end residues are part of each CDR3. Each record gives: CDR3 length, J gene, clone size, V gene, CDR3 protein. Some rows mark clone size as missing; the rest say once, few, many or name a class of expanded clone.

cdr3_length: 15
j_call: TRBJ2-1
clone_size: few
v_call: TRBV14
cdr3_aa: CASSQDISSYNEQFF

cdr3_length: 14
j_call: TRBJ2-2
clone_size: few
v_call: TRBV28
cdr3_aa: CAIQSWGTTGELFF

cdr3_length: 16
j_call: TRBJ2-2
clone_size: many
v_call: TRBV6-1
cdr3_aa: CASSHLAGGLTGELFF

cdr3_length: 14
j_call: TRBJ1-1
clone_size: many
v_call: TRBV12-3/TRBV12-4
cdr3_aa: CASSWGGMNTEAFF

cdr3_length: 13
j_call: TRBJ1-2
clone_size: many
v_call: TRBV7-9
cdr3_aa: CASVGQGAIGYTF

cdr3_length: 16
j_call: TRBJ2-2
clone_size: many
v_call: TRBV12-3/TRBV12-4
cdr3_aa: CASSFSGTTNTGELFF

cdr3_length: 15
j_call: TRBJ1-4
clone_size: many
v_call: TRBV5-1
cdr3_aa: CASSLEGAPNEKLFF

cdr3_length: 15
j_call: TRBJ2-7
clone_size: many
v_call: TRBV7-2
cdr3_aa: CASSEQTGATYEQYF

cdr3_length: 12
j_call: TRBJ1-1
clone_size: many
v_call: TRBV5-1
cdr3_aa: CASSLEGGDAFF

cdr3_length: 13
j_call: TRBJ1-1
clone_size: many
v_call: TRBV9
cdr3_aa: CASSGLGRSEAFF

cdr3_length: 12
j_call: TRBJ1-1
clone_size: many
v_call: TRBV20-1
cdr3_aa: CSAGLQGTEAFF

cdr3_length: 13
j_call: TRBJ1-1
clone_size: many
v_call: TRBV18
cdr3_aa: CASSPFSDTEAFF

cdr3_length: 14
j_call: TRBJ2-1
clone_size: few
v_call: TRBV10-3
cdr3_aa: CASRPGGSYNEQFF

cdr3_length: 12
j_call: TRBJ2-7
clone_size: many
v_call: TRBV5-1
cdr3_aa: CASSLVRDEQYF

cdr3_length: 13
j_call: TRBJ1-2
clone_size: -
v_call: TRBV28
cdr3_aa: CASSNEKGGGYTF

cdr3_length: 15
j_call: TRBJ2-1
clone_size: few
v_call: TRBV20-1
cdr3_aa: CSANPVAGQGNEQFF

cdr3_length: 14
j_call: TRBJ1-2
clone_size: -
v_call: TRBV7-2
cdr3_aa: CASSFSRANYGYTF

cdr3_length: 16
j_call: TRBJ1-1
clone_size: many
v_call: TRBV5-1
cdr3_aa: CASSLSQTGANTEAFF

cdr3_length: 12
j_call: TRBJ2-5
clone_size: many
v_call: TRBV6-5
cdr3_aa: CASGVHQETQYF

cdr3_length: 16
j_call: TRBJ1-4
clone_size: few
v_call: TRBV5-1
cdr3_aa: CASRSQLSAANEKLFF

cdr3_length: 15
j_call: TRBJ2-1
clone_size: -
v_call: TRBV7-2
cdr3_aa: CASSPEGGGSSEQFF

cdr3_length: 16
j_call: TRBJ2-1
clone_size: many
v_call: TRBV7-2
cdr3_aa: CASSTGTSSSYNEQFF

cdr3_length: 16
j_call: TRBJ1-6
clone_size: -
v_call: TRBV5-1
cdr3_aa: CASSLESVLGDSPLHF

cdr3_length: 14
j_call: TRBJ1-4
clone_size: few
v_call: TRBV9
cdr3_aa: CASSVEGYNEKLFF

cdr3_length: 18
j_call: TRBJ1-3
clone_size: -
v_call: TRBV6-2/TRBV6-3
cdr3_aa: CASSPGGQNAHPGNTIYF

cdr3_length: 14
j_call: TRBJ1-1
clone_size: many
v_call: TRBV5-1
cdr3_aa: CASSRGQGNTEAFF

cdr3_length: 19
j_call: TRBJ2-5
clone_size: many
v_call: TRBV20-1
cdr3_aa: CSAPDLAGAMGPEEETQYF

cdr3_length: 13
j_call: TRBJ2-7
clone_size: -
v_call: TRBV6-2/TRBV6-3
cdr3_aa: CASSYPDGYEQYF

cdr3_length: 13
j_call: TRBJ1-1
clone_size: few
v_call: TRBV29-1
cdr3_aa: CSVEIAGGTEAFF

cdr3_length: 12
j_call: TRBJ2-3
clone_size: -
v_call: TRBV20-1
cdr3_aa: CSARYGTDTQYF

cdr3_length: 14
j_call: TRBJ2-3
clone_size: few
v_call: TRBV7-3
cdr3_aa: CASSFQTGTDTQYF

cdr3_length: 15
j_call: TRBJ2-3
clone_size: -
v_call: TRBV7-6
cdr3_aa: CASSPTSGASDTQYF

cdr3_length: 15
j_call: TRBJ2-1
clone_size: many
v_call: TRBV24-1
cdr3_aa: CATSEAGIQSNEQFF

cdr3_length: 12
j_call: TRBJ2-3
clone_size: many
v_call: TRBV7-9
cdr3_aa: CASSAIGDTQYF